A selection of T cell receptor beta chains follows, all from one sample in a study of regulatory T cells in long-lasting Graves disease. TCRdb reprocessed the multiplex PCR reads with MiXCR, giving one entry per CDR3 protein. The sample shows over 650,000 distinct CDR3 sequences, approximately 31% of them seen only once. Source: peripheral blood mononuclear cells (PBMCs), taken when the disease was refractory, from a patient treated with antithyroid drugs. Every receptor here comes from a female donor with Graves disease. Each CDR3 is given with its conserved first and last residue. The D gene is left open where the match is weak. Size values are once, few and many counts, or a class for expanded clones, and some rows have none.

D | J | V | size | DNA | CDR3
NA | TRBJ1-4 | TRBV3-1 | NA | TGTGCCAGCGGCCGTAATGCGCGGAGTAATGAAAAACTGTTTTTT | CASGRNARSNEKLFF
TRBD1 | TRBJ1-1 | TRBV29-1 | many | TGCAGCGTTGATCCCACGGGGACAGCCAACACTGAAGCTTTCTTT | CSVDPTGTANTEAFF
NA | TRBJ2-7 | TRBV7-3 | NA | TGTGCCAGCAGCATAGGGGGTACCTCCTACGAGCAGTACTTC | CASSIGGTSYEQYF
NA | TRBJ2-7 | TRBV6-1 | NA | TGTGCCAGCAGCCAGGTCAGCTCCTTGGCCTACGAGCAGTACTTC | CASSQVSSLAYEQYF
TRBD1 | TRBJ2-1 | TRBV2 | few | TGTGCCAGCAGACGGACAGGGTTTTTCAATGAGCAGTTCTTC | CASRRTGFFNEQFF
TRBD2 | TRBJ2-5 | TRBV6-1 | NA | TGTGCCAGCAGTGAAGGGGGACTAGCGGTTTGGGCGGAGACCCAGTACTTC | CASSEGGLAVWAETQYF
NA | TRBJ1-2 | TRBV20-1 | NA | TGCAGTGCCTCCGGGACCGAAGATGGGGGCTACACCTTC | CSASGTEDGGYTF
NA | TRBJ1-5 | TRBV30 | few | TGTGCCTGCGGGGACGGAAGCAATCAGCCCCAGCATTTT | CACGDGSNQPQHF
NA | TRBJ2-5 | TRBV6-5 | many | TGTGCCAGCAGTTACGGGGATCTAGCCCCTCAGTACTTC | CASSYGDLAPQYF
NA | TRBJ2-5 | TRBV20-1 | NA | TGCAGTGCTAGAGACGGGGGGCCGGGCGAGACCCAGTACTTC | CSARDGGPGETQYF
NA | TRBJ1-1 | TRBV27 | many | TGTGCCAGCAGGCCCCATGACAGGAACACTGAAGCTTTCTTT | CASRPHDRNTEAFF
TRBD1 | TRBJ1-1 | TRBV20-1 | NA | TGCAGTGCCCCGGACAGGACGATCGACACTGAAGCTTTCTTT | CSAPDRTIDTEAFF
NA | TRBJ1-6 | TRBV11-2 | few | TGTGCCAGCAGCTTAGAGGGCGACCTTTCCAATTCACCCCTCCACTTT | CASSLEGDLSNSPLHF
TRBD1 | TRBJ1-1 | TRBV7-3 | NA | TGTGCCAGCAGCTTAACCGGGACAGGGATGAACACTGAAGCTTTCTTT | CASSLTGTGMNTEAFF
NA | TRBJ1-4 | TRBV4-1 | NA | TGCGCCAGCAGCCAGGCGAGTTTTCTCCTTCGAGGTGAAAAACTGTTTTTT | CASSQASFLLRGEKLFF
NA | TRBJ2-1 | TRBV29-1 | NA | TGCAGCCTGCGGGACAGACGCTCCTACAATGAGCAGTTCTTC | CSLRDRRSYNEQFF
TRBD1 | TRBJ2-7 | TRBV7-9 | NA | TGTGCCAGCAGCCCCTCCAGGGGGCAGGACGAGCAGTACTTC | CASSPSRGQDEQYF
NA | TRBJ2-5 | TRBV7-9 | many | TGTGCCAGCAGTCTAGGATCGGAGACCCAGTACTTC | CASSLGSETQYF
TRBD1 | TRBJ2-2 | TRBV30 | NA | TGTGCCTGGAGAGGACAGGTCGGGGAGCTGTTTTTT | CAWRGQVGELFF
TRBD2 | TRBJ2-4 | TRBV5-1 | NA | TGCGCAAGCAGCTTGGTGACTAGCGGGCAAAACATTCAGTACTTC | CASSLVTSGQNIQYF
NA | TRBJ1-5 | TRBV20-1 | few | TGCAGTGCTAGTGTAACAGCCGGCGGCAATCAGCCCCAGCATTTT | CSASVTAGGNQPQHF
NA | TRBJ1-5 | TRBV6-1 | few | TGTGCCAGCAGCCCCTGGGGGAGCAATCAGCCCCAGCATTTT | CASSPWGSNQPQHF
NA | TRBJ2-7 | TRBV6-5 | few | TGTGCCAGCAGTTTAATTAGGAAAAGCTACGAGCAGTACTTC | CASSLIRKSYEQYF
TRBD1 | TRBJ1-1 | TRBV20-1 | NA | TGCAGTGCCCCGCGAGACAGGGGGTCCGGCACTGAAGCTTTCTTT | CSAPRDRGSGTEAFF
NA | TRBJ1-3 | TRBV7-2 | NA | TGTGCCAGCAGCTTGGGCGGCGACTCTGGAAACACCATATATTTT | CASSLGGDSGNTIYF
TRBD1 | TRBJ1-1 | TRBV12-3/TRBV12-4 | NA | TGTGCCAGCAGTCCGAGGACAGGGGGATGGAACACTGAAGCTTTCTTT | CASSPRTGGWNTEAFF
NA | TRBJ1-1 | TRBV12-3/TRBV12-4 | many | TGTGCCAGCACTTATGGGGCAACCAACACTGAAGCTTTCTTT | CASTYGATNTEAFF
NA | TRBJ1-1 | TRBV10-3 | NA | TGTGCCATCAGTGAGTCAGTGTGGACTGAAGCTTTCTTT | CAISESVWTEAFF
TRBD1 | TRBJ1-2 | TRBV28 | few | TGTGCCAGCAGTTCGGGACAGGGGGTTCATGAGGATGGCTACACCTTC | CASSSGQGVHEDGYTF
NA | TRBJ2-2 | TRBV7-9 | NA | TGTGCCAGCAGCGCGAGACAGGTCACCGGGGAGCCGTTTTTT | CASSARQVTGEPFF
NA | TRBJ1-3 | TRBV12-3/TRBV12-4 | many | TGTGCCAGCAGTGGAAACACCATATATTTT | CASSGNTIYF
NA | TRBJ2-7 | TRBV6-5 | NA | TGTGCCAGCAGTTACGGAACAGGGCGGGTTGGGGAGCAGTACTTC | CASSYGTGRVGEQYF
TRBD1 | TRBJ1-1 | TRBV5-1 | NA | TGCGCCAGCAGCTTGGGACAGGGATGGGAAGCTTTCTTT | CASSLGQGWEAFF
NA | TRBJ1-5 | TRBV2 | few | TGTGCCAGCAGTGAAGGGGCGGCCCAGCATTTT | CASSEGAAQHF
NA | TRBJ2-7 | TRBV10-1 | many | TGCGCCAGCAGTGAGTCTACCTACTCCTACGAGCAGTACTTC | CASSESTYSYEQYF
NA | TRBJ2-4 | TRBV6-1 | few | TGTGCCAGCAGTGAAGCACCCAACAACATTCAGTACTTC | CASSEAPNNIQYF
TRBD2 | TRBJ2-5 | TRBV12-3/TRBV12-4 | NA | TGTGCCAGCAGTGTAGGGACTAGCGGAAAAGAGACCCAGTACTTC | CASSVGTSGKETQYF
NA | TRBJ1-1 | TRBV28 | many | TGTGCCAGCAGTTTACACCTTGGGGCGGGCCGGAACACTGAAGCTTTCTTT | CASSLHLGAGRNTEAFF
TRBD1 | TRBJ1-1 | TRBV19 | NA | TGTGCCAGTAGGAACCAACAGGGGGGCACTGAAGCTTTCTTT | CASRNQQGGTEAFF
NA | TRBJ1-2 | TRBV20-1 | NA | TGCAGTGCTAGCGGCGGGGAGTCGTATGGCTACACCTTC | CSASGGESYGYTF
NA | TRBJ1-3 | TRBV20-1 | NA | TGCAGTGCTAGGCCTGGCGGTGGAAACACCATATATTTT | CSARPGGGNTIYF
NA | TRBJ1-1 | TRBV6-1 | many | TGTGCCAGCAGAAGTTTCACTGAAGCTTTCTTT | CASRSFTEAFF
NA | TRBJ1-1 | TRBV12-3/TRBV12-4 | many | TGTGCCAGCAGCAACTATCGGACAGCGCCGAACACTGAAGCTTTCTTT | CASSNYRTAPNTEAFF
NA | TRBJ1-2 | TRBV20-1 | NA | TGCAGTGCTAGAGAAGGGAGGGGGGCAAGGGGCGGGCGGTGGTCTAACTATGGCTACACCTTC | CSAREGRGARGGRWSNYGYTF
NA | TRBJ2-7 | TRBV30 | many | TGTGCCTGGAGTCTATCGAGTTTCGAGCAGTACTTC | CAWSLSSFEQYF
NA | TRBJ1-1 | TRBV7-9 | few | TGTGCCAGCAGCTTAGGACAACCGTCCACTGAAGCTTTCTTT | CASSLGQPSTEAFF
NA | TRBJ1-2 | TRBV5-5 | NA | TGTGCCAGCAGCACCCAGGGGCTAGGCGGCTACACCTTC | CASSTQGLGGYTF
NA | TRBJ2-6 | TRBV11-1 | NA | TGTGCCAGCAGCAGGGACCCCTCTGGGGCCAACGTCCTGACTTTC | CASSRDPSGANVLTF
NA | TRBJ2-7 | TRBV7-9 | NA | TGTGCCAGCAGCTTGGGGGGGGCGAACGAGCAGTACTTC | CASSLGGANEQYF
NA | TRBJ1-2 | TRBV20-1 | NA | TGCAGTGCTAGAGTTTGGGTTCATTGGGATGGCTACACCTTC | CSARVWVHWDGYTF
TRBD2 | TRBJ2-4 | TRBV6-5 | few | TGTGCCAGCAGTGAAACTAGCGGGGGGGGGGCCAAAAACATTCAGTACTTC | CASSETSGGGAKNIQYF
NA | TRBJ2-7 | TRBV7-9 | NA | TGTGCCAGCACCCCGGACAGAAGCGAGCAGTACTTC | CASTPDRSEQYF
NA | TRBJ2-1 | TRBV28 | NA | TGTGCCAGCAGCCGCAAACCGACCGGGGAGCAGTTCTTC | CASSRKPTGEQFF
NA | TRBJ1-2 | TRBV14 | NA | TGTGCCAGCAGCCAAGAGACCGGCTTCAGGGATGGCTACACCTTC | CASSQETGFRDGYTF
NA | TRBJ1-6 | TRBV5-1 | NA | TGCGCCAGCAGCCGTGGACAGTCCAATTCACCCCTCCACTTT | CASSRGQSNSPLHF
NA | TRBJ1-1 | TRBV7-9 | few | TGTGCCAGCAGCTCATCGGGACAAATGAACACTGAAGCTTTCTTT | CASSSSGQMNTEAFF
NA | TRBJ1-2 | TRBV3-1 | few | TGTGCCAGCAGCCATCATCAGGGCCTGATGTTAGGCTACACCTTC | CASSHHQGLMLGYTF
NA | TRBJ1-2 | TRBV29-1 | few | TGCAGCGCTATGGACACTTTAAACTATGGCTACACCTTC | CSAMDTLNYGYTF